The source of this T cell receptor (beta chain) is a study of cytomegalovirus exposure and HLA in healthy donors. Vbeta (60) and Jbeta (13) primers were used in the PCR. Authors' methods: In a later analysis, of 70 million to 85 million unique beta chains, about 12 million appeared in at least two donors. Clones were read by immunoSEQ multiplex PCR, and TCRdb kept only the in-frame ones, dropping some. V, J and clone size were drawn from that table, and D and trimming were deduced from the DNA. The table gives 70,000 or so clones; the top ten clones make up 2.5% to 3% of it. Study results and caveats: In a later analysis, common viral pathogens appeared linked to several of the most significant clusters. While the bulk of TCR sequences proved rare, some public TCRs turned up in many donors. Presence/absence analyses supposed approximately even sequencing depth among donors.

To note about this clone: What it binds is unknown.

This receptor was obtained from a man between 35 and 55 years old in good health and CMV-seronegative. Sequenced: PBMCs.

CDR3 residues: CASSPGTGIRGYTF. The CDR3 DNA sequence: TGTGCCAGCAGCCCAGGGACAGGGATTAGGGGCTACACCTTC. The V gene is TRBV5-6, the J gene TRBJ1-2; the match to TRBD1 covers 9 bases. There are 14 residues in the CDR3. Germline CDR1 SGHDT, CDR2 YYEEEE. J gave up 8 bases and V 4 bases, and 9 bases lay outside the gene matches.